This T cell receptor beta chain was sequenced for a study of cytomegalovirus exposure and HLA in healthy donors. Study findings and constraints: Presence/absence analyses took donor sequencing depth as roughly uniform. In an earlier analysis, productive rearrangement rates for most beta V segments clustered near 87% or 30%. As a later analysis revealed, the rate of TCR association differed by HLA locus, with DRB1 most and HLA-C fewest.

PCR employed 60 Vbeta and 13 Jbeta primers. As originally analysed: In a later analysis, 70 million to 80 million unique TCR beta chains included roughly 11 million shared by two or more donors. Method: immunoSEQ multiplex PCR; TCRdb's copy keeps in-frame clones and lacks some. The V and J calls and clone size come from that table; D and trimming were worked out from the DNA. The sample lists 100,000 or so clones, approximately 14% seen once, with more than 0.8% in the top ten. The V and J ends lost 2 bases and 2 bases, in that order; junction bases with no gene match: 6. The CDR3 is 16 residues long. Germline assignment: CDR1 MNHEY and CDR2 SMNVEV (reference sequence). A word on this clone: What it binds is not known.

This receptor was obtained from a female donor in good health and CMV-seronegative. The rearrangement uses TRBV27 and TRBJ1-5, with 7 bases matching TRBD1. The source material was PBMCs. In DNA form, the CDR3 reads TGTGCCAGCAGTTTAATAGGGGGCGAGGGCAATCAGCCCCAGCATTTT. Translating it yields CASSLIGGEGNQPQHF.